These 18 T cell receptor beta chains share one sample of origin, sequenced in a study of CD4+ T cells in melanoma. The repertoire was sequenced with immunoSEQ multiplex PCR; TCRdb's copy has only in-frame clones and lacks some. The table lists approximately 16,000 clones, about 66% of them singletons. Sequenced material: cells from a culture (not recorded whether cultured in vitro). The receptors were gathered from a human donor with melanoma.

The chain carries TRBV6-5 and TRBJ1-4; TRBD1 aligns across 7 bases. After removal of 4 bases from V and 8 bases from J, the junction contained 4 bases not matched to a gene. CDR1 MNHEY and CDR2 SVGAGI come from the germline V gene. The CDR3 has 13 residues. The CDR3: CASSSRTGEKLFF. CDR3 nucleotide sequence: TGTGCCAGCAGTTCTCGGACAGGCGAAAAACTGTTTTTT.

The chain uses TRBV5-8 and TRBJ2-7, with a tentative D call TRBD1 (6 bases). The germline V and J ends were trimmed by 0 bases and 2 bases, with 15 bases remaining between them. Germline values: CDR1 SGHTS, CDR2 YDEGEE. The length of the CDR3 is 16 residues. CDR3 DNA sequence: TGTGCCAGCAGCTTGGGTTTCTGGACAGCCACCTACGAGCAGTACTTC. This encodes CASSLGFWTATYEQYF. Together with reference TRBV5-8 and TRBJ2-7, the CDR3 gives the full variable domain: EAGVTQSPTHLIKTRGQQATLRCSPISGHTSVYWYQQALGLGLQFLLWYDEGEERNRGNFPPRFSGRQFPNYSSELNVNALELEDSALYLCASSLGFWTATYEQYFGPGTRLTVT.

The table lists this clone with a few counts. Here the CDR3 DNA reads TGTGCCAGCAGTGATTTTGGAGGATTCGATCAGCCCCAGCATTTT. It specifies CASSDFGGFDQPQHF. The chain uses TRBV6-1 and TRBJ1-5, with no clear D. V lost 3 bases and J 5 bases, leaving 14 bases between the germline ends. CDR1 and CDR2 from the germline V gene are MNHNS and SASEGT. CDR3 length equals 15 residues.

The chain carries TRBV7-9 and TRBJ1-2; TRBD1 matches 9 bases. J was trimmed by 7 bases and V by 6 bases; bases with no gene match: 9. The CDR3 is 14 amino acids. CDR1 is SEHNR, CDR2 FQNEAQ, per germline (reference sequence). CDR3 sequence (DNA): TGTGCCAGCAGGGAGTTAACAGGGGGCCGTGGCTACACCTTC. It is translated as CASRELTGGRGYTF. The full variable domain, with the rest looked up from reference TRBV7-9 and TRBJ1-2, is DTGVSQNPRHKITKRGQNVTFRCDPISEHNRLYWYRQTLGQGPEFLTYFQNEAQLEKSRLLSDRFSAERPKGSFSTLEIQRTEQGDSAMYLCASRELTGGRGYTFGSGTRLTVV.

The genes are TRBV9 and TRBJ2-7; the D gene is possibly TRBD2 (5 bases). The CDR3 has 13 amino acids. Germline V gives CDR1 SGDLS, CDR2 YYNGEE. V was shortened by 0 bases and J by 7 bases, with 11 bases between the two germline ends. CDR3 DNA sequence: TGTGCCAGCAGCGTAGATAATACGGGAGAGCAGTACTTC. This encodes CASSVDNTGEQYF. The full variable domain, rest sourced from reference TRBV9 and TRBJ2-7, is DSGVTQTPKHLITATGQRVTLRCSPRSGDLSVYWYQQSLDQGLQFLIQYYNGEERAKGNILERFSAQQFPDLHSELNLSSLELGDSALYFCASSVDNTGEQYFGPGTRLTVT.

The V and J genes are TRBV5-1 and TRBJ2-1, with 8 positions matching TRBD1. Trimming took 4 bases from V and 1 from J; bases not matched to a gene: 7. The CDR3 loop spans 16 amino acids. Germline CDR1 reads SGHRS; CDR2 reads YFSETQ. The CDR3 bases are TGCGCCAGCAGCCCCGACAGGGGAGTATCCTACAATGAGCAGTTCTTC. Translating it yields CASSPDRGVSYNEQFF.

CDR3 DNA: TGTGCCAGCAGAGCCCCCGAATTACAGGGTCGAACTAATGAAAAACTGTTTTTT. This gives the protein CASRAPELQGRTNEKLFF. This chain connects TRBV7-3 to TRBJ1-4; D may be TRBD1 (6 bases). The germline CDR1 and CDR2 sequences are SGHTA and FQGTGA. The V and J ends lost 6 bases and 1 base respectively, with 21 bases between them. The CDR3 is 18 residues long.

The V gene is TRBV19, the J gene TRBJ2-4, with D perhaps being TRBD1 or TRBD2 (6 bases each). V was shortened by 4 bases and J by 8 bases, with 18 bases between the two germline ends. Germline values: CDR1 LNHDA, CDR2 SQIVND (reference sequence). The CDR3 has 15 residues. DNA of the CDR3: TGTGCCAGTAGTACCGCCCGGGGGCGGAAAGACATTCAGTACTTC. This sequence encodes CASSTARGRKDIQYF.

CDR3 loop: CASSTGGGTTEAFF. The CDR3 DNA reads as TGCGCCAGCAGCACTGGTGGGGGGACCACTGAAGCTTTCTTT. The chain is built from TRBV5-1 and TRBJ1-1, with D possibly matching TRBD1 (5 bases). Germline CDR1 reads SGHRS; CDR2 reads YFSETQ. Trimming removed 4 bases from V and 4 bases from J, with 14 bases in between. The CDR3 extends over 14 amino acids.

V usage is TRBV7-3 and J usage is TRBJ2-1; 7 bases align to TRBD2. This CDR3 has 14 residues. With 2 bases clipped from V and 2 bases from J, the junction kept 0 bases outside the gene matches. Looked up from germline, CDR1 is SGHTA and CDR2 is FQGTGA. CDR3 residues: CASSLLAAYNEQFF. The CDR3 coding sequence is TGTGCCAGCAGCTTACTAGCGGCCTACAATGAGCAGTTCTTC.

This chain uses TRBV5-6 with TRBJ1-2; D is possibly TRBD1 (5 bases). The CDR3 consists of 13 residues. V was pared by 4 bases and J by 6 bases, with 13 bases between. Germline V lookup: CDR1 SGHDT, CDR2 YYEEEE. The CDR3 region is CASSPQGAHGYTF. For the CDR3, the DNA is TGTGCCAGCAGCCCGCAAGGGGCACATGGCTACACCTTC.

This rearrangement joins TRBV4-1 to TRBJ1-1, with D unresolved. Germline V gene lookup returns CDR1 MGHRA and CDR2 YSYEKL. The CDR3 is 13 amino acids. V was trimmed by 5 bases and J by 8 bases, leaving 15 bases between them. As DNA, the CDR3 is TGCGCCAGCAGCGTCCCCACAGATGTGGAAGCTTTCTTT. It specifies CASSVPTDVEAFF.

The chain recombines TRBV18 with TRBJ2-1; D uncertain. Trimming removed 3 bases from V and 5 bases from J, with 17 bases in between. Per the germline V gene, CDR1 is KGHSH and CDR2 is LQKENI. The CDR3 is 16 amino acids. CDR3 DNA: TGTGCCAGCTCACCCCCTCTAGGGTATAACCACAATGAGCAGTTCTTC. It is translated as CASSPPLGYNHNEQFF.

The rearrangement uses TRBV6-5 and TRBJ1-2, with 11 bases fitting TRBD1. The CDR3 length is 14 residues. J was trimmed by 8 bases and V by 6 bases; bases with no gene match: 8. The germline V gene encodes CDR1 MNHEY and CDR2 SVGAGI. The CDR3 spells CASRDRDRGLGYTF. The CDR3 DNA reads TGTGCCAGCAGAGACCGGGACAGGGGGTTGGGCTACACCTTC.

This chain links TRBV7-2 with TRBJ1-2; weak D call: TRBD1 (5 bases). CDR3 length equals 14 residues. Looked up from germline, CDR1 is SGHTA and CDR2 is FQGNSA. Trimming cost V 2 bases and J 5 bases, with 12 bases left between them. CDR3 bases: TGTGCCAGCAGCTTAAGGCAGGGTGGATATGGCTACACCTTC. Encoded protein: CASSLRQGGYGYTF.

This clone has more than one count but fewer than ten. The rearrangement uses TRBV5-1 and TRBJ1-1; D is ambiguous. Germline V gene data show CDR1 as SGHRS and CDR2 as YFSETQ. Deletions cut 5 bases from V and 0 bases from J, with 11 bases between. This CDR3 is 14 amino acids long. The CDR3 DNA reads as TGCGCCAGCAGGCGGGATACAGTGAACACTGAAGCTTTCTTT. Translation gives CASRRDTVNTEAFF.

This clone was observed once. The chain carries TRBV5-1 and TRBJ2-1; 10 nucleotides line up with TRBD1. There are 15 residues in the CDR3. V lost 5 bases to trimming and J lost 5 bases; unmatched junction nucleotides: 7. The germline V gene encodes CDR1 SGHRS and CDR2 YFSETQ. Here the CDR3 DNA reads TGCGCCAGCAGGCCTGGACAGGGGGTCAACAATGAGCAGTTCTTC. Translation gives CASRPGQGVNNEQFF.

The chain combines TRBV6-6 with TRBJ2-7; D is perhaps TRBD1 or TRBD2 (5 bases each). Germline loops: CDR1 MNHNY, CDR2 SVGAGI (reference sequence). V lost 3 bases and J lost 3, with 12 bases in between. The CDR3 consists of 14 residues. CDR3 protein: CASSYWGTYYEQYF. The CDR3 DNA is TGTGCCAGCAGTTATTGGGGGACCTACTACGAGCAGTACTTC.